This T cell receptor (beta chain) emerged from a study of response to subunit inactivated influenza vaccine. Study-level results: The study's authors posited that every seasonal influenza vaccination enlists few new T cells.

This clonotype showed up just a few times. The antigen is not known. V gave up 5 bases and J gave up 3 bases, with 16 bases separating them. In germline, CDR1 is SEHNR, CDR2 FQNEAQ (reference sequence). CDR3 length equals 15 residues. TCRdb itself ran the RT-PCR reads through MiXCR, one entry per CDR3 protein. Here the sample spans 300,000 to 350,000 distinct CDR3 sequences, roughly 22% being singletons. This chain joins TRBV7-9 and TRBJ2-5; TRBD2 might be the D (6 bases). The source of this sequence is a man aged 50 to 69 who received an inactivated influenza vaccine. Specimen: PBMCs from blood, collected about 20 months after vaccination. This CDR3 reads CASSPRWVAEETQYF. The DNA for the CDR3 is TGTGCCAGCAGCCCCCGGTGGGTAGCGGAAGAGACCCAGTACTTC.